A selection of T cell receptor beta chains follows, all from one sample in a study of vaccination and CD4 T cells after COVID-19. What these receptors recognize is not known. A single record per CDR3 protein comes from TCRdb applying MiXCR to the PCR reads. The sample lists 20,000 to 25,000 distinct CDR3 sequences, almost 50% seen once, with approximately 5% in the top ten. Sequencing was performed on CD4+ T cells from blood, cultured in vitro. The receptors here all came from a human donor who had recovered from COVID-19. Each CDR3 is given with its conserved first and last residue. D genes are given only for firm matches. Expanded clones are given a class, and other clones once, few, many or no size at all.

TGTGCCAGCAACCAAGGAAGCACAGATACGCAGTATTTT,CASNQGSTDTQYF,-,-,TRBV6-1,TRBJ2-3
TGTGCCAGCAGCCCGCTTTCAAAAGAGACCCAGTACTTC,CASSPLSKETQYF,-,-,TRBV7-9,TRBJ2-5
TGTGCCAGCAGCTTAACGGGGGAATCACCCCTCCACTTT,CASSLTGESPLHF,-,-,TRBV7-3,TRBJ1-6
TGTGCCAGCAGTGCAGGGGGAGGGCGAGGAAACACCATATATTTT,CASSAGGGRGNTIYF,-,TRBD1,TRBV2,TRBJ1-3
TGTGCCAGCAGTGAAGCAGCCTACGAGCAGTACTTC,CASSEAAYEQYF,-,-,TRBV2,TRBJ2-7
TGTGCCAGCAGTTACAACCAGGGGGGGGATGGCTACACCTTC,CASSYNQGGDGYTF,few,TRBD1,TRBV6-5,TRBJ1-2
TGTGCCTGGGGGACAGGCCAAGAGACCCAGTACTTC,CAWGTGQETQYF,few,TRBD1,TRBV30,TRBJ2-5
TGTGCCAGCAGTTACTCGAGGGATCAGCCCCAGCATTTT,CASSYSRDQPQHF,-,-,TRBV6-5,TRBJ1-5
TGCAGTGCTGGGCCTTACTATGGCTACACCTTC,CSAGPYYGYTF,-,-,TRBV20-1,TRBJ1-2
TGTGCCAGCAGTTTATTCCACCTGGGGCCGGGGGCCAAAAACATTCAGTACTTC,CASSLFHLGPGAKNIQYF,-,-,TRBV28,TRBJ2-4
TGCGCCAGCAGTTTCTCGACAGGAACGAACACTGAAGCTTTCTTT,CASSFSTGTNTEAFF,-,-,TRBV10-1,TRBJ1-1
TGTGCCAGCAGCCCTACAGTGGACAGGGGCTATGGCTACACCTTC,CASSPTVDRGYGYTF,few,TRBD1,TRBV11-2,TRBJ1-2
TGTGCCAGCAGCTTAAGGGGTCCTAATGAGCAGTTCTTC,CASSLRGPNEQFF,few,-,TRBV7-9,TRBJ2-1
TGTGCCAGCACTGGACAGGGAATAACTAGCAATCAGCCCCAGCATTTT,CASTGQGITSNQPQHF,-,TRBD1,TRBV6-1,TRBJ1-5
TGTGCCAGCAGCTTAGGCGGCCCTAGCGGGAGGGCCGAGACCCAGTACTTC,CASSLGGPSGRAETQYF,-,TRBD2,TRBV7-9,TRBJ2-5
TGCAGCGTTGAAGATCCCCGGGCCTCGAACACCGGGGAGCTGTTTTTT,CSVEDPRASNTGELFF,-,-,TRBV29-1,TRBJ2-2
TGCGCCAGCAGCCAAGTTTCAGGGGGGTATGGCTACACCTTC,CASSQVSGGYGYTF,-,TRBD1,TRBV4-3,TRBJ1-2
TGTGCCATCAGTCTGTCAGGGGATCAGCCCCAGCATTTT,CAISLSGDQPQHF,-,-,TRBV10-3,TRBJ1-5
TGTGCCAGCAGCTTAGGGCTAGCGGGACTTCACGAGGGGGAGCTGTTTTTT,CASSLGLAGLHEGELFF,-,TRBD2,TRBV7-2,TRBJ2-2
TGTGCCAGCAGCTTGGTCGGGGAGACCCAGTACTTC,CASSLVGETQYF,-,-,TRBV5-4,TRBJ2-5
TGTGCCAGCAGTCAATTCGGGCCTGAAGCTTTCTTT,CASSQFGPEAFF,-,-,TRBV6-1,TRBJ1-1
TGCGCCAGCAGCCAAGGGGCCCTCCCGAGCTCCTATAATTCACCCCTCCACTTT,CASSQGALPSSYNSPLHF,-,-,TRBV4-1,TRBJ1-6
TGTGCCAGAACGGGTAGCGGGAGTACCTCCACCTACGAGCAGTACTTC,CARTGSGSTSTYEQYF,few,TRBD2,TRBV19,TRBJ2-7
TGTGCCAGCAGTTTTCAGCGCTTGAGCTCCTACAATGAGCAGTTCTTC,CASSFQRLSSYNEQFF,-,-,TRBV12-3/TRBV12-4,TRBJ2-1
TGCAGTGCTAGGGGACAGGGGGTTATGTTGAATGAGCAGTTCTTC,CSARGQGVMLNEQFF,few,TRBD1,TRBV20-1,TRBJ2-1
TGTGCCAGCAGCTCATGGGCGACTGAAGCTTTCTTT,CASSSWATEAFF,-,-,TRBV11-2,TRBJ1-1
TGTGCCAGCAGTTTCGTTGGAGCCAAGCTTAATGAAAAACTGTTTTTT,CASSFVGAKLNEKLFF,-,-,TRBV27,TRBJ1-4
TGTGCCAGCAGTGAAGAGGGTGGGGACCTCCTCCACTTT,CASSEEGGDLLHF,-,-,TRBV6-1,TRBJ1-6
TGCAGTGCTATCCCTAGCGGGAGGGGCTTCACAGATACGCAGTATTTT,CSAIPSGRGFTDTQYF,-,TRBD2,TRBV20-1,TRBJ2-3
TGTGCCAGTACAGGGCTGTACACCGGGGAGCTGTTTTTT,CASTGLYTGELFF,-,-,TRBV19,TRBJ2-2
TGCAGTGCTAGAGATATTCAGGACCCGAACACTGAAGCTTTCTTT,CSARDIQDPNTEAFF,-,-,TRBV20-1,TRBJ1-1
TGTGCCAGCTCCCTCGGACAGGGGGCTTCCTATGGCTACACCTTC,CASSLGQGASYGYTF,-,TRBD1,TRBV18,TRBJ1-2
TGTGCCAGCAGCTCCCTGGCAGGGACGGACACTGAAGCTTTCTTT,CASSSLAGTDTEAFF,-,-,TRBV7-9,TRBJ1-1
TGCAGCGTTGAGACTTCAGGGTTCAGTGGCTACACCTTC,CSVETSGFSGYTF,-,-,TRBV29-1,TRBJ1-2
TGTGCCAGCAGTGTTCTAGCGGGAGTAGCGGGGGATACGCAGTATTTT,CASSVLAGVAGDTQYF,-,TRBD2,TRBV6-1,TRBJ2-3
TGTGCCACCAGTGATTTGCCCCCCGGACAGGGAGACACTGAAGCTTTCTTT,CATSDLPPGQGDTEAFF,-,TRBD1,TRBV24-1,TRBJ1-1
TGTGCCAGCAGTCCCGGACAGGGTTTCTTCTCTGGAAACACCATATATTTT,CASSPGQGFFSGNTIYF,-,TRBD1,TRBV27,TRBJ1-3
TGTGCCAGCACCCGAGGAGGGGCAGAGACCCAGTACTTC,CASTRGGAETQYF,few,-,TRBV6-1,TRBJ2-5
TGTGCCAGCACCCCGGGGACTAGTACCGGGGAGCTGTTTTTT,CASTPGTSTGELFF,-,TRBD2,TRBV12-3/TRBV12-4,TRBJ2-2
TGTGCCAGCAGCCCCACCGGCCAGGGGAACACTGAAGCTTTCTTT,CASSPTGQGNTEAFF,-,-,TRBV11-3,TRBJ1-1
TGTGCCAGCAGACCTCGGACAGGGGTAAAACTGTTTTTT,CASRPRTGVKLFF,once,TRBD1,TRBV12-3/TRBV12-4,TRBJ1-4
TGTGCCAGCAGCTTTAGCTTAGATACGCAGTATTTT,CASSFSLDTQYF,-,-,TRBV7-2,TRBJ2-3
TGCAGTGCTAGTGCGGACCCCTGGGGTGCAGATACGCAGTATTTT,CSASADPWGADTQYF,few,-,TRBV20-1,TRBJ2-3
TGCGCCAGCAGCCCCGGGACGCCCGGGGGAGAGACCCAGTACTTC,CASSPGTPGGETQYF,once,-,TRBV5-1,TRBJ2-5